This T cell receptor beta chain stems from a study of cytomegalovirus exposure and HLA in healthy donors. Germline CDR1 is MNHNS and CDR2 is SASEGT. This CDR3 contains 14 residues. V was clipped by 2 bases and J by 2 bases, with 9 bases between them. Researchers ran the PCR with 60 Vbeta and 13 Jbeta primers. The protocol was immunoSEQ multiplex PCR, while the TCRdb copy is restricted to in-frame clones and leaves out a portion. This sample carries around 150,000 clones, around three quarters of them seen once, and the ten largest clones take roughly 2%. Overall study results and limits: About 87% or about 30% of the time was how often most TCR beta V segments were productive, according to an earlier analysis.

This clone was seen a handful of times. Its antigen is still unknown. The chain is built from TRBV6-1 and TRBJ1-2, with D possibly being TRBD1 (6 bases). The sequencing input was PBMCs. This sequence originates from a man over 45 in good health and CMV-seropositive. The CDR3 here is CASSERGANYGYTF. For the CDR3, the DNA is TGTGCCAGCAGTGAACGGGGGGCGAACTATGGCTACACCTTC.